Listed here are 20 T cell receptor beta chains from one sample, sequenced in a study of beta chain features in type 1 diabetes (dated by TCRdb to the late 2010s). Paper-wide results and their limitations: A moderate but significant shortening of TCRB CDR3 length was observed in type 1 diabetes patients in all four CD4+ subsets.

Preparation of the library involved the immunoSEQ multiplex PCR assay. All of the isolated RNA was reverse transcribed with the High Capacity cDNA Reverse Transcription Kit, so expressed TCRB transcripts were sequenced. TCRdb obtained this table from immuneACCESS and retained in-frame rearrangements with V and J assigned. These tables miss some clones; where compared with another copy, unresolved V genes account for less than half of the shortfall, and the remainder is unexplained. This sample comprises some 660,000 clones, over 12% of them detected only once. In total, the top ten clones hold less than 0.04% of the sample. Their antigens are not known. The sample consisted of naive CD4+ T cells from blood. In the paper's terms, the cell subset or site label means: true naive CD4+ T cells. These receptors were obtained from a man aged 18-30 years with type 1 diabetes.

The V gene is TRBV10-3, the J gene TRBJ2-2, with 7 bases fitting TRBD1. This CDR3 region has 15 residues. Germline V CDR1 and CDR2: ENHRY, SYGVKD. Trimming at V came to 4 bases and at J to 0 bases, leaving 2 bases not matched to a gene. This chain's CDR3 is CAISAGTANTGELFF. As DNA, the CDR3 is TGTGCCATCAGTGCCGGGACAGCGAACACCGGGGAGCTGTTTTTT.

Here the CDR3 DNA reads TGTGCCAGCAGCCGAACGACCCGGACCGGGGAGCTGTTTTTT. Translation gives CASSRTTRTGELFF. The J gene is TRBJ2-2, the V gene TRBV5-6, with unresolved D. This CDR3 region has 14 residues. From germline, CDR1 is SGHDT and CDR2 YYEEEE. V lost 4 bases to trimming and J lost 5 bases, with 12 bases between them. Complete variable domain (other parts from reference TRBV5-6 and TRBJ2-2): DAGVTQSPTHLIKTRGQQVTLRCSPKSGHDTVSWYQQALGQGPQFIFQYYEEEERQRGNFPDRFSGHQFPNYSSELNVNALLLGDSALYLCASSRTTRTGELFFGEGSRLTVL.

The J gene is TRBJ2-2, the V gene TRBV2; TRBD1 aligns across 8 bases. In germline, CDR1 is SNHLY, CDR2 FYNNEI. The CDR3 extends over 15 amino acids. V trimming: 6 bases; J trimming: 5 bases; junction bases outside the gene matches: 8. The CDR3 loop is CASRAGTGITGELFF. The CDR3 nucleotides read TGTGCCAGCAGGGCCGGGACAGGCATTACCGGGGAGCTGTTTTTT.

This chain connects TRBV5-4 to TRBJ1-1; TRBD1 is a possible D gene (6 bases). CDR1 and CDR2 (germline): SGHNT, YYREEE (reference sequence). Trimming took off 4 bases at V and 3 bases at J, with 16 bases between the two ends. The CDR3 has 15 amino acids. CDR3 sequence reads: CASSPRDIKDTEAFF. The CDR3 coding sequence is TGTGCCAGCAGCCCGAGGGACATCAAGGACACTGAAGCTTTCTTT.

The rearrangement links TRBV6-1 to TRBJ2-1, with 10 nucleotides matching TRBD1. Germline V CDR1 and CDR2: MNHNS, SASEGT. The CDR3 is 14 residues long. After removal of 4 bases from V and 7 bases from J, the junction contained 4 bases not matched to a gene. The CDR3: CASSGQGAGNEQFF. In DNA form, the CDR3 reads TGTGCCAGCAGTGGACAGGGGGCTGGGAATGAGCAGTTCTTC.

The chain uses TRBV30 and TRBJ2-1; 9 bases line up with TRBD1. Germline values: CDR1 GTSNPN, CDR2 SVGIG (reference sequence). Losses at the gene ends were 1 base for V and 3 bases for J; bases not matched to a gene: 7. This CDR3 spans 16 amino acids. CDR3 region: CAWSATGTGYYNEQFF. In DNA form, the CDR3 reads TGTGCCTGGAGTGCCACGGGGACAGGGTACTACAATGAGCAGTTCTTC.

This rearrangement joins TRBV9 to TRBJ2-7; 9 positions match TRBD2. CDR3 length equals 15 residues. The V gene end was trimmed by 3 bases and the J gene end by 5 bases; junction bases not matched to a gene: 9. CDR1 and CDR2 from the germline V gene are SGDLS and YYNGEE. Here the CDR3 DNA reads TGTGCCAGCAGCGCCGTAACTAGCGGGTTCCACGAGCAGTACTTC. Translated: CASSAVTSGFHEQYF.

In this sample, this clone turned up a few times. This sequence joins TRBV5-1 and TRBJ1-1; D might be TRBD1 (6 bases). CDR3 length: 14 amino acids. V gave up 0 bases and J gave up 4 bases, with 10 bases separating them. The germline V gene encodes CDR1 SGHRS and CDR2 YFSETQ. CDR3 protein: CASSLVGGGTEAFF. The CDR3 DNA is TGCGCCAGCAGCTTGGTTGGGGGCGGCACTGAAGCTTTCTTT. Full variable domain (remainder filled in from reference TRBV5-1 and TRBJ1-1): KAGVTQTPRYLIKTRGQQVTLSCSPISGHRSVSWYQQTPGQGLQFLFEYFSETQRNKGNFPGRFSGRQFSNSRSEMNVSTLELGDSALYLCASSLVGGGTEAFFGQGTRLTVV.

This clone has more than one count but fewer than ten. This specimen includes other DNA sequences encoding the same CDR3. This sequence joins TRBV7-2 and TRBJ1-2; perhaps TRBD1 as D (6 bases). The CDR3 consists of 14 residues. Germline-derived CDR1 and CDR2 are SGHTA and FQGNSA. V dropped 5 bases and J dropped 2 bases, with 12 bases sitting between them. CDR3 sequence: CASSPSTGNYGYTF. The CDR3 nucleotides read TGTGCCAGCAGCCCCTCAACAGGGAACTATGGCTACACCTTC.

This clone was recorded a few times. This chain uses TRBV29-1 with TRBJ2-7; 11 bases are shared with TRBD1. Germline V gene lookup returns CDR1 SQVTM and CDR2 ANQGSEA. The CDR3 contains 13 residues. V shed 7 bases and J 7 bases; nucleotides not matched to a gene: 9. The CDR3 sequence: CSARTGGRTEQYF. DNA of the CDR3: TGCAGCGCCCGGACAGGGGGCCGCACGGAGCAGTACTTC.

This chain joins TRBV27 and TRBJ2-7; D not certain. Looked up from germline, CDR1 is MNHEY and CDR2 is SMNVEV (reference sequence). V lost 2 bases to trimming and J lost 6 bases, with 17 bases between them. This CDR3 is built from 15 residues. CDR3 nucleotide sequence: TGTGCCAGCAGTTTAAGCGCGTACTCCTATAGCGAGCAGTACTTC. Translation gives CASSLSAYSYSEQYF.

This clone was counted a few times. The CDR3 spells CAWSSVSQPQHF. CDR3 DNA: TGTGCCTGGAGTAGCGTGAGTCAGCCCCAGCATTTT. This chain links TRBV30 with TRBJ1-5; D unclear. Trimming took off 2 bases at V and 6 bases at J, with 8 bases between the two ends. Germline V gives CDR1 GTSNPN, CDR2 SVGIG (reference sequence). This CDR3 region has 12 residues.

The chain carries TRBV5-1 and TRBJ2-3; 8 bases align to TRBD2. This CDR3 contains 13 residues. Looked up from germline, CDR1 is SGHRS and CDR2 is YFSETQ. The J segment lost 8 bases and the V segment lost 0 bases, leaving 2 bases of the junction unmatched. Here the CDR3 reads CASSLETSGTQYF. CDR3 in DNA: TGCGCCAGCAGCTTGGAAACTAGCGGTACGCAGTATTTT.

The chain combines TRBV30 with TRBJ2-1, with 8 bases lining up with TRBD2. From germline, CDR1 is GTSNPN and CDR2 SVGIG (reference sequence). The CDR3 has 15 residues. The trim removed 2 bases at V and 0 bases at J, leaving 3 bases unmatched. The CDR3 here is CAWSTGTSSYNEQFF. CDR3 nucleotides: TGTGCCTGGAGTACCGGGACTAGCTCCTACAATGAGCAGTTCTTC.

This clone has more than one count but fewer than ten. This chain connects TRBV10-3 to TRBJ2-5; D possibly uses TRBD1 or TRBD2 (5 bases each). The CDR3 sequence is 14 residues long. V dropped 6 bases and J dropped 7 bases, with 18 bases sitting between them. CDR1 and CDR2 from the germline V gene are ENHRY and SYGVKD. In nucleotides, the CDR3 is TGTGCCATCAGCCGGGACGGCCCTAGTGGGACCCAGTACTTC. This codes for CAISRDGPSGTQYF.

This clone was counted between two and nine times. The chain carries TRBV7-2 and TRBJ1-4, with no clear D. This CDR3 has 13 residues. Trimming removed 2 bases at V and 5 bases at J, with 6 bases between. CDR1 and CDR2 from the germline V gene are SGHTA and FQGNSA. The CDR3 DNA is TGTGCCAGCAGCTTATGGGAGAATGAAAAACTGTTTTTT. Its translation: CASSLWENEKLFF.

This clone came up a few times. This chain links TRBV7-9 with TRBJ2-1, with 14 bases identical to TRBD2. Germline CDR1 and CDR2: SEHNR and FQNEAQ (reference sequence). Germline trimming cut 5 bases from V and 0 bases from J; bases unmatched to any gene: 6. The CDR3 is 18 amino acids. The chain's CDR3 is CASSRPGTSGGSYNEQFF. As DNA, the CDR3 is TGTGCCAGCAGCCGTCCCGGGACTAGCGGGGGCTCCTACAATGAGCAGTTCTTC.

The chain uses TRBV18 and TRBJ2-3; no clear D. This CDR3 is built from 16 residues. Trimming left V 3 bases short and J 0 bases short, with 13 bases between. Germline-derived CDR1 and CDR2 are KGHSH and LQKENI. The CDR3 coding sequence is TGTGCCAGCTCACCGGGTCAAGCAGTTAGCACAGATACGCAGTATTTT. It specifies CASSPGQAVSTDTQYF. The full variable domain, rest sourced from reference TRBV18 and TRBJ2-3, is NAGVMQNPRHLVRRRGQEARLRCSPMKGHSHVYWYRQLPEEGLKFMVYLQKENIIDESGMPKERFSAEFPKEGPSILRIQQVVRGDSAAYFCASSPGQAVSTDTQYFGPGTRLTVL.

This clone was counted between two and nine times. This rearrangement joins TRBV5-4 to TRBJ2-1; 10 positions agree with TRBD2. In germline, CDR1 is SGHNT, CDR2 YYREEE (reference sequence). Trimming at V came to 3 bases and at J to 7 bases, leaving 4 bases not matched to a gene. The CDR3 has 14 residues. The CDR3 is CASSSSGGRNEQFF. In DNA form, the CDR3 reads TGTGCCAGCAGCTCTAGCGGGGGTCGGAATGAGCAGTTCTTC.

This clone was counted only a few times. Here the CDR3 reads CASSSWGSSYNEQFF. The CDR3 DNA is TGTGCCAGCAGCTCATGGGGGAGCTCCTACAATGAGCAGTTCTTC. V usage is TRBV7-2 and J usage is TRBJ2-1, with D possibly being TRBD1 or TRBD2 (5 bases each). The V gene's germline CDR1 is SGHTA and CDR2 FQGNSA. V lost 4 bases and J 0 bases, leaving 10 bases between the germline ends. The CDR3 contains 15 residues.